These 23 T cell receptor beta chains were all obtained from the same sample, sequenced in a study of tumor and adjacent non-tumor tissue in lung cancer. TCRbeta libraries were built with three rounds of nested PCR, modified from ARM-PCR. MiXCR, run by TCRdb on the multiplex PCR reads, gives a single entry per CDR3 protein. The sample lists under 250,000 distinct CDR3 sequences, around 70% occurring once. RNA was extracted from bulk tissue without any cell sorting. The sequencing input was lung tumor tissue. The source of these receptors is a man aged 55-75 years with non-small cell lung cancer.

This rearrangement joins TRBV11-2 to TRBJ2-5; D perhaps matches TRBD2 (5 bases). With 3 bases removed from V and 4 bases from J, the gap between germline ends came to 9 bases. Germline CDR1 SGHAT, CDR2 FQNNGV. The CDR3 has 13 residues. In DNA form, the CDR3 reads TGTGCCAGCAGCTTCGGGATAATAGAGACCCAGTACTTC. Residues: CASSFGIIETQYF.

About this clonotype: At one end, the junction sequence differs from germline, possibly due to a read error. The chain has TRBV6-2 or TRBV6-3 and TRBJ2-2; D possibly uses TRBD1 or TRBD2 (5 bases each). The germline V gene has CDR1 MNHEY and CDR2 SVGEGT. The CDR3 has 13 amino acids. The CDR3 DNA sequence: TGTGCCAGCAAAACGGGAAATACCGGGGACCTGTTTTTT. Its protein is CASKTGNTGDLFF.

As for this clonotype: Its ends do not fully match the called genes, so a read error is possible. The rearrangement uses TRBV20-1 and TRBJ2-5; either TRBD1 or TRBD2 may fit D (5 bases each). This CDR3 is built from 11 residues. Germline CDR1 DFQATT, CDR2 SNEGSKA (reference sequence). CDR3 in DNA: TGTAATGCTAGAGATTTGGGGGTCCAGTACTTC. Residues: CNARDLGVQYF.

Turning to this clonotype: The junction departs from the called germline gene at one end, perhaps through a read error. In DNA form, the CDR3 reads TGCACCAGCCCAGGCGGGAGCGGTGAGCAGTTCTTC. Translating gives CTSPGGSGEQFF. The genes are TRBV10-1 and TRBJ2-1, with TRBD2 matching 7 bases. The CDR3 has 12 residues. CDR1 is WNHNN, CDR2 SYGVQD, per germline (reference sequence).

This clonotype appeared a few times. A read error may be the cause here, since a much bigger clone is one base away. The missing conserved phenylalanine or tryptophan at the end of this CDR3 makes a read error likely. CDR3 region: CASSLLSEAFS. Here the CDR3 DNA reads TGTGCCAGCAGCTTACTCTCTGAAGCTTTCTCT. The V gene is TRBV11-3, the J gene TRBJ1-1, with D hard to call. V was clipped by 2 bases and J by 6 bases, with 4 bases between them. CDR3 length: 11 amino acids. CDR1 is SGHNT and CDR2 is YENEEA in the germline V gene.

Note on this clonotype: A read error may produce the germline difference seen at one junction end. V and J are TRBV7-9 and TRBJ1-2; D may be TRBD1 (5 bases). CDR1 is SEHNR and CDR2 is FQNEAQ in the germline V gene (reference sequence). This CDR3 has 15 amino acids. CDR3 sequence reads: CASSLGPGLNYGHTF. CDR3 DNA: TGTGCCAGCAGCTTAGGCCCGGGGCTCAACTATGGCCACACCTTC.

The chain couples TRBV5-4 to TRBJ1-4; D call uncertain. Germline lookup yields CDR1 SGHNT and CDR2 YYREEE (reference sequence). Trimming cost V 0 bases and J 4 bases, with 10 bases left between them. The CDR3 extends over 15 amino acids. CDR3 in DNA: TGTGCCAGCAGCTTGGACAGCTCAATTAATGAAAAACTGTTTTTT. Residues: CASSLDSSINEKLFF.

Details on this clonotype: The junction differs from germline at one of its ends, possibly a read error. The chain uses TRBV29-1 and TRBJ1-1, with D perhaps TRBD1 (6 bases). The CDR3 loop spans 13 amino acids. The germline V gene has CDR1 SQVTM and CDR2 ANQGSEA. The CDR3 is CCVKKQGGTEAFF. CDR3 bases: TGCTGCGTGAAAAAACAGGGCGGCACTGAAGCTTTCTTT.

Here the CDR3 reads CSARGEAGAGDTQYF. The CDR3 coding sequence is TGCAGTGCTAGAGGTGAGGCGGGAGCCGGAGATACGCAGTATTTT. The chain uses TRBV20-1 and TRBJ2-3; 7 bases align to TRBD2. This CDR3 contains 15 residues. The germline CDR1 and CDR2 sequences are DFQATT and SNEGSKA (reference sequence). Trimming at V came to 1 base and at J to 5 bases, leaving 9 bases not matched to a gene.

With regard to this clonotype: The junction and the germline gene differ at one end; a read error may be behind it. V gene TRBV6-6 combines with J gene TRBJ1-2; D not certain. CDR1 and CDR2 (germline): MNHNY, SVGAGI (reference sequence). The CDR3 is 13 residues long. The CDR3 reads CASTPGTNYGYTF. CDR3 in DNA: TGTGCTAGCACTCCGGGAACTAACTATGGCTACACCTTC.

This clonotype has ten or more counts. The V gene is TRBV20-1, the J gene TRBJ1-2, with D uncertain. The CDR3 is 11 residues long. CDR1 is DFQATT, CDR2 SNEGSKA, per germline (reference sequence). In DNA form, the CDR3 reads TGCAGGCCTAGTGACTCCTATGGCTACACCTTC. Translated, it gives CRPSDSYGYTF.

Comments on this clonotype: Compared with germline, one end of the junction differs, possibly owing to a read error. This sequence joins TRBV6-2 or TRBV6-3 and TRBJ2-1; D might be TRBD1 (6 bases). The CDR3 contains 15 residues. Germline lookup yields CDR1 MNHEY and CDR2 SVGEGT. The CDR3 loop reads CASSRTRIGDNEQFF. DNA of the CDR3: TGTGCCAGCAGCCGAACAAGGATAGGGGACAATGAACAGTTCTTC.

The rearrangement uses TRBV20-1 and TRBJ2-5; D could derive from TRBD1 or TRBD2 (5 bases each). Trimming took off 6 bases at V and 6 bases at J, with 20 bases between the two ends. This CDR3 contains 14 residues. From germline, CDR1 is DFQATT and CDR2 SNEGSKA (reference sequence). The CDR3 protein is CSADGDQFIQTQYF. CDR3 nucleotides: TGCAGTGCGGACGGGGACCAGTTTATTCAGACCCAGTACTTC.

About this clonotype itself: At one end, the junction sequence differs from germline, possibly due to a read error. The chain employs TRBV20-1 and TRBJ2-1, with 7 bases that match TRBD1. The CDR3 totals 14 residues. Looked up from germline, CDR1 is DFQATT and CDR2 is SNEGSKA (reference sequence). The CDR3 loop reads CSATDRVVGNEQLF. CDR3 in DNA: TGCAGTGCTACCGACAGGGTCGTTGGCAATGAGCAGCTCTTC.

CDR3 sequence: CASNQDRGDRAYF. The CDR3 nucleotides read TGCGCCAGCAATCAAGACCGAGGCGACAGGGCGTACTTC. The chain combines TRBV4-3 with TRBJ2-7; 7 nucleotides align to TRBD1. Germline V gives CDR1 LGHNA, CDR2 YSLEER. The CDR3 totals 13 residues. Unmatched junction bases numbered 15, after V lost 7 bases and J lost 12 bases.

Details on this clonotype: At one end, the junction sequence differs from germline, possibly due to a read error. The rearrangement joins TRBV29-1 to TRBJ2-5, with TRBD2 identical over 11 bases. The CDR3 covers 15 residues. CDR1 and CDR2 (germline): SQVTM, ANQGSEA. This CDR3 is CSVPGTSGGAEAQYF. The CDR3 nucleotides read TGCAGCGTTCCGGGTACTAGCGGGGGAGCAGAGGCCCAGTACTTC.

As for this clonotype: At one end the junction does not follow the germline gene, possibly because of a read error. The V call is TRBV4-3, the J call TRBJ2-5; D is uncertain. From germline, CDR1 is LGHNA and CDR2 YSLEER. This CDR3 has 13 residues. The CDR3 DNA follows: TGCGCCAGCATCCAAGTTATTGGGTTTTCCCAGTACTTC. This codes for CASIQVIGFSQYF.

The V gene is TRBV12-3 or TRBV12-4, the J gene TRBJ1-2, with D hard to call. The CDR3 length is 15 residues. Trimming took off 7 bases at V and 6 bases at J, with 21 bases between the two ends. In DNA, the CDR3 is TGTGCCAGCACCATGGGAAACGGCCTGAACAATGGCTACACCTTC. This sequence encodes CASTMGNGLNNGYTF.

This chain uses TRBV5-4 with TRBJ1-2; D unresolved. Looked up from germline, CDR1 is SGHNT and CDR2 is YYREEE (reference sequence). The CDR3 sequence is 14 residues long. The germline V and J ends were trimmed by 1 base and 8 bases, with 15 bases remaining between them. CDR3 coding DNA: TGTGCCAGCAGCTTGATGCACGGGATGGGCGGCTACACCTTC. Translating it yields CASSLMHGMGGYTF.

Concerning this clonotype itself: An end of the junction does not agree with germline; a read error may underlie this. The rearrangement uses TRBV11-3 and TRBJ2-2; maybe TRBD2 (5 bases). From germline, CDR1 is SGHNT and CDR2 YENEEA. The CDR3 extends over 16 amino acids. Written as DNA, the CDR3 is TGTGCCAGCAGCTCTCCCACCCTGCAAATCACCGGGGAGCCGTTTTTT. This sequence encodes CASSSPTLQITGEPFF.

Many counts were recorded for this clonotype. The chain recombines TRBV29-1 with TRBJ1-1; TRBD1 might be the D (5 bases). Germline V gene data show CDR1 as SQVTM and CDR2 as ANQGSEA. Trimming cost V 3 bases and J 4 bases, with 12 bases left between them. The CDR3 totals 13 residues. The CDR3 bases are TGCAGCGTTGAGGGGCGCACTTTCACTGAAGCTTTCTTT. Its translation is CSVEGRTFTEAFF.

As to this clonotype: A much larger clonotype is one base distant, so this may be a read error. A read error is likely, as this CDR3 ends without the conserved phenylalanine or tryptophan. The CDR3 loop is CSAKSQGGAMNTEAFL. The CDR3 nucleotides read TGCAGTGCTAAAAGCCAGGGGGGTGCAATGAACACTGAAGCTTTCTTA. The V and J genes are TRBV20-1 and TRBJ1-1; 7 nucleotides match TRBD1. Unmatched junction bases numbered 11, after V lost 4 bases and J lost 0 bases. Germline lookup yields CDR1 DFQATT and CDR2 SNEGSKA (reference sequence). This CDR3 comprises 16 residues.

This clonotype showed up just a few times. The chain combines TRBV20-1 with TRBJ2-3; 8 positions agree with TRBD1. The CDR3 has 16 residues. Germline CDR1 is DFQATT and CDR2 is SNEGSKA (reference sequence). The J segment lost 4 bases and the V segment lost 0 bases, leaving 9 bases of the junction unmatched. Written as DNA, the CDR3 is TGCAGTGCTAGAGATTTTACGGACAGGGTTTCAGATACGCAGTATTTT. It encodes CSARDFTDRVSDTQYF.